The source of this TCR beta chain is a study of T cell repertoires in cytomegalovirus infection. As for the study in general: CMV infection together with matching HLA type was indicated by public TCR beta signatures. Findings of the study overall: Clonotype analysis showed dominance of the ex vivo response by HLA-C-restricted CMV-specific TCR beta clonotypes. Cumulative frequency of public TCR beta families picked out carriers of CMV plus the relevant HLA.

Each CDR3 protein gets one entry after TCRdb re-called the reads with MiXCR. The table lists some 130,000 distinct CDR3 sequences, more than 7% of them singletons. The CDR3 runs to 11 residues. Germline CDR1 and CDR2: SGHTA and FQGNSA. V lost 4 bases, J lost 4 bases, and 5 bases lay in between. The sample holds many counts of this clonotype. Its antigen is still unknown. The sequence was collected from a human donor in good health (CMV status not recorded). Some clones in this sample may be carry-over from other donors' samples. The chain is built from TRBV7-2 and TRBJ2-7; D uncertain. Material for sequencing was PBMCs. CDR3 DNA sequence: TGTGCCAGCAGCTCCTTGTACGAGCAGTACTTC. Translation: CASSSLYEQYF.